Each of the 27 T cell receptor beta chains below was sequenced from the same sample in a study of technical replicates of blood from several donors. Profiling relied on immunoSEQ multiplex PCR, and the TCRdb table lists in-frame clones only, not all of them. This table has about 80,000 clones, approximately 89% appearing once. Material for sequencing was T cells isolated from PBMCs. These receptors all stem from a human donor in good health.

This sequence joins TRBV4-3 and TRBJ1-2; 9 bases match TRBD1. Losses at the gene ends were 4 bases for V and 6 bases for J; bases not matched to a gene: 6. CDR1 LGHNA and CDR2 YSLEER come from the germline V gene. The CDR3 sequence is 14 residues long. The CDR3 loop is CASSRLGQGNGYTF. The DNA for the CDR3 is TGCGCCAGCAGCCGCCTGGGACAGGGAAATGGCTACACCTTC.

This clone was found a few times. The chain carries TRBV30 and TRBJ1-4; TRBD1 aligns across 9 bases. V lost 6 bases and J lost 8; bases outside the gene matches: 7. The CDR3 loop spans 13 amino acids. Looked up from germline, CDR1 is GTSNPN and CDR2 is SVGIG (reference sequence). CDR3 amino acids: CACTGTGREKLFF. The CDR3 nucleotides read TGTGCCTGCACCGGGACAGGGAGAGAAAAACTGTTTTTT. Together with reference TRBV30 and TRBJ1-4, the CDR3 gives the full variable domain: SQTIHQWPATLVQPVGSPLSLECTVEGTSNPNLYWYRQAAGRGLQLLFYSVGIGQISSEVPQNLSASRPQDRQFILSSKKLLLSDSGFYLCACTGTGREKLFFGSGTQLSVL.

V is TRBV2 and J is TRBJ2-1; 14 bases match TRBD2. With V trimmed by 8 bases and J by 6 bases, 3 bases remained unmatched. Germline loops: CDR1 SNHLY, CDR2 FYNNEI. The CDR3 totals 14 residues. CDR3 loop: CASAGLAGVNEQFF. CDR3 DNA: TGTGCCAGCGCGGGACTAGCGGGAGTCAATGAGCAGTTCTTC.

The V and J genes are TRBV27 and TRBJ2-2; 11 bases match TRBD2. The CDR3 has 16 amino acids. Trimming removed 5 bases from V and 7 bases from J; junction bases left unmatched: 9. In germline, CDR1 is MNHEY, CDR2 SMNVEV (reference sequence). Here the CDR3 reads CASSLILAGAGGELFF. CDR3 in DNA: TGTGCCAGCAGTCTCATACTAGCGGGAGCGGGCGGGGAGCTGTTTTTT.

This chain uses TRBV10-3 with TRBJ1-2; D possibly corresponds to TRBD1 (6 bases). This CDR3 contains 13 residues. Trimming shortened V by 6 bases and J by 6 bases, and 14 bases separated the two germline ends. CDR1 is ENHRY, CDR2 SYGVKD, per germline. For the CDR3, the DNA is TGTGCCATCAGAGCTCTGGGGGCGGATGGCTACACCTTC. Its translation: CAIRALGADGYTF.

V and J are TRBV5-4 and TRBJ2-7, with 8 bases aligning to TRBD1. Germline CDR1 reads SGHNT; CDR2 reads YYREEE (reference sequence). The CDR3 length is 14 residues. After removal of 4 bases from V and 6 bases from J, the junction contained 9 bases not matched to a gene. In nucleotides, the CDR3 is TGTGCCAGCAGCCCGCCGCAGGGGGCCGCCGAGCAGTACTTC. It translates to CASSPPQGAAEQYF.

The chain is built from TRBV5-6 and TRBJ2-2; 7 nucleotides match TRBD1. J was trimmed by 7 bases and V by 0 bases; bases with no gene match: 12. Germline lookup yields CDR1 SGHDT and CDR2 YYEEEE. This CDR3 region has 17 residues. In DNA, the CDR3 is TGTGCCAGCAGCTTGGCGTGGGACAGACTGGTTAGCGGGGAGCTGTTTTTT. This translates into CASSLAWDRLVSGELFF.

The chain employs TRBV9 and TRBJ2-5, with D possibly TRBD1 on 6 matching bases. The CDR3 loop spans 13 amino acids. The V gene lost 4 bases and the J gene lost 4 bases, with 11 bases spanning the gap. CDR1 SGDLS and CDR2 YYNGEE come from the germline V gene. This chain's CDR3 is CASSLMDRETQYF. CDR3 sequence (DNA): TGTGCCAGCAGCCTAATGGACAGAGAGACCCAGTACTTC.

The chain is built from TRBV10-3 and TRBJ1-4, with D possibly being TRBD1 (6 bases). The CDR3 runs to 14 residues. The V end lost 6 bases, the J end lost 5 bases, and 13 bases lay between the germline ends. Germline V lookup: CDR1 ENHRY, CDR2 SYGVKD. CDR3 in amino acids: CAIRGTSRNEKLFF. Written as DNA, the CDR3 is TGTGCCATCAGGGGGACATCACGGAATGAAAAACTGTTTTTT.

This clone was seen a single time. The genes are TRBV21-1 and TRBJ1-1. TRBV21-1 is listed as a pseudogene. This CDR3 contains 16 residues. As DNA, the CDR3 is TGTGCCAGCAGCAAAGACGGGAGGGGATCTATTGGTGAAGCTTTCTTT. Its protein product is CASSKDGRGSIGEAFF.

V and J are TRBV13 and TRBJ2-7; 7 positions match TRBD1. The ends lost 6 bases at V and 1 base at J; junction bases unmatched: 6. Germline assignment: CDR1 PRHDT and CDR2 FYEKMQ (reference sequence). The CDR3 is 14 residues long. CDR3 protein: CASRPSTGSYEQYF. The DNA for the CDR3 is TGTGCCAGCAGGCCTTCGACAGGGTCCTACGAGCAGTACTTC.

The CDR3, as DNA: TGTGCCAGCAGTGATAGCGGGAGAGGGACCGGGGAGCTGTTTTTT. Its protein is CASSDSGRGTGELFF. The chain joins TRBV6-4 to TRBJ2-2; 9 bases are a match to TRBD2. Germline CDR1 and CDR2: MRHNA and SNTAGT. CDR3 length equals 15 residues. The V and J ends lost 3 bases and 5 bases, in that order; junction bases with no gene match: 4.

This chain links TRBV20-1 with TRBJ2-3, with D possibly being TRBD2 (5 bases). Germline values: CDR1 DFQATT, CDR2 SNEGSKA (reference sequence). CDR3 size: 11 residues. V lost 4 bases and J 7 bases, leaving 9 bases between the germline ends. This CDR3 reads CSANTGNTQYF. The CDR3 nucleotides read TGCAGTGCTAATACGGGGAATACGCAGTATTTT.

This clone was seen a single time. The gene calls are TRBV18 and TRBJ2-2; D is possibly TRBD2 (5 bases). The CDR3 loop spans 15 amino acids. CDR1 is KGHSH and CDR2 is LQKENI in the germline V gene. With 3 bases removed from V and 1 base from J, the gap between germline ends came to 9 bases. CDR3 sequence: CASSPRGRNTGELFF. The DNA for the CDR3 is TGTGCCAGCTCACCTCGTGGGAGGAACACCGGGGAGCTGTTTTTT. The entire variable domain, with the rest obtained from reference TRBV18 and TRBJ2-2, is as follows: NAGVMQNPRHLVRRRGQEARLRCSPMKGHSHVYWYRQLPEEGLKFMVYLQKENIIDESGMPKERFSAEFPKEGPSILRIQQVVRGDSAAYFCASSPRGRNTGELFFGEGSRLTVL.

V is TRBV9 and J is TRBJ2-1; D is unclear. V lost 3 bases, J lost 5 bases, and 6 bases lay in between. Germline values: CDR1 SGDLS, CDR2 YYNGEE. The CDR3 covers 12 residues. CDR3 loop: CASSALHNEQFF. The CDR3 DNA reads TGTGCCAGCAGCGCCCTCCACAATGAGCAGTTCTTC. Full variable domain (rest looked up from reference TRBV9 and TRBJ2-1): DSGVTQTPKHLITATGQRVTLRCSPRSGDLSVYWYQQSLDQGLQFLIQYYNGEERAKGNILERFSAQQFPDLHSELNLSSLELGDSALYFCASSALHNEQFFGPGTRLTVL.

The chain uses TRBV9 and TRBJ2-1; 13 nucleotides match TRBD2. Per the germline V gene, CDR1 is SGDLS and CDR2 is YYNGEE. The CDR3 loop spans 17 amino acids. The V gene end was trimmed by 3 bases and the J gene end by 5 bases; junction bases not matched to a gene: 8. CDR3 nucleotides: TGTGCCAGCAGCGCAACCCTTGGACTAGCGGGAGACAATGAGCAGTTCTTC. This codes for CASSATLGLAGDNEQFF.

The rearrangement joins TRBV27 to TRBJ2-7; D perhaps matches TRBD2 (5 bases). The CDR3 consists of 14 residues. In germline, CDR1 is MNHEY, CDR2 SMNVEV (reference sequence). Trimming took off 4 bases at V and 2 bases at J, with 12 bases between the two ends. The CDR3 DNA follows: TGTGCCAGCAGTTCGACTACCGAACCCTACGAGCAGTACTTC. As protein: CASSSTTEPYEQYF.

This clone was detected once. The chain joins TRBV19 to TRBJ2-7; possibly TRBD2 for D (6 bases). Trimming shortened V by 5 bases and J by 0 bases, and 11 bases separated the two germline ends. The germline V gene has CDR1 LNHDA and CDR2 SQIVND (reference sequence). There are 14 residues in the CDR3. The CDR3 DNA sequence: TGTGCCAGTAGTCCGCGGGGCGACTCCTACGAGCAGTACTTC. Its translation is CASSPRGDSYEQYF.

The rearrangement joins TRBV4-3 to TRBJ2-7; D may be TRBD1 (6 bases). V gave up 4 bases and J gave up 1 base, with 17 bases separating them. CDR3 length: 16 residues. The V gene's germline CDR1 is LGHNA and CDR2 YSLEER. The CDR3: CASSRSTGTQSYEQYF. In DNA, the CDR3 is TGCGCCAGCAGCCGTTCCACCGGGACACAGTCCTACGAGCAGTACTTC.

The rearrangement joins TRBV7-3 to TRBJ1-3; TRBD1 might be the D (6 bases). The V end lost 2 bases, the J end lost 0 bases, and 8 bases lay between the germline ends. This CDR3 contains 15 residues. CDR1 SGHTA and CDR2 FQGTGA come from the germline V gene. The CDR3 nucleotides read TGTGCCAGCAGCTTACAGGGGCTCTCTGGAAACACCATATATTTT. Amino acids: CASSLQGLSGNTIYF.

The chain is built from TRBV6-6 and TRBJ2-7; 9 bases align to TRBD1. Germline CDR1 MNHNY, CDR2 SVGAGI (reference sequence). The CDR3 loop spans 15 amino acids. Losses at the gene ends were 0 bases for V and 4 bases for J; bases not matched to a gene: 4. CDR3 DNA: TGTGCCAGCAGTTACTCGCCACAGGGGGCTTACGAGCAGTACTTC. It yields the protein CASSYSPQGAYEQYF.

This chain joins TRBV7-9 and TRBJ1-4; D perhaps matches TRBD1 (5 bases). Germline V gene sequence: CDR1 SEHNR, CDR2 FQNEAQ (reference sequence). The V gene lost 4 bases and the J gene lost 6 bases, with 12 bases spanning the gap. The CDR3 is made up of 14 amino acids. The CDR3 protein is CASSSFREDEKLFF. DNA for the CDR3: TGTGCCAGCAGCTCTTTCAGGGAGGATGAAAAACTGTTTTTT.

The V gene is TRBV29-1, the J gene TRBJ1-1; the D gene is possibly TRBD1 (5 bases). Germline CDR1 SQVTM, CDR2 ANQGSEA. The CDR3 extends over 18 amino acids. V gave up 3 bases and J gave up 1 base, with 24 bases separating them. The CDR3 loop reads CSVDWVRVGGAWNTEAFF. In DNA form, the CDR3 reads TGCAGCGTTGATTGGGTTCGGGTCGGTGGGGCATGGAACACTGAAGCTTTCTTT.

The genes are TRBV6-1 and TRBJ2-7; a possible D gene is TRBD1 (6 bases). Germline V CDR1 and CDR2: MNHNS, SASEGT. The CDR3 has 15 amino acids. V was clipped by 8 bases and J by 0 bases, with 17 bases between them. The CDR3 spells CASWGRDTHSYEQYF. The CDR3 DNA is TGTGCCAGCTGGGGCCGGGACACCCACTCCTACGAGCAGTACTTC.

The CDR3 here is CASVLTGLGALEQYF. CDR3 nucleotides: TGTGCCAGCGTCCTGACAGGCCTGGGGGCCCTCGAGCAGTACTTC. The rearrangement links TRBV7-9 to TRBJ2-7; perhaps TRBD1 as D (6 bases). Germline V CDR1 and CDR2: SEHNR, FQNEAQ (reference sequence). CDR3 length: 15 amino acids. V lost 8 bases, J lost 6 bases, and 23 bases lay in between.

The V and J genes are TRBV9 and TRBJ2-5; 10 nucleotides align to TRBD2. The V and J ends lost 4 bases and 6 bases, in that order; junction bases with no gene match: 9. This CDR3 spans 15 amino acids. Germline-derived CDR1 and CDR2 are SGDLS and YYNGEE. The chain's CDR3 is CASSQLAGATKTQYF. In nucleotides, the CDR3 is TGTGCCAGCAGCCAGCTAGCGGGAGCAACAAAGACCCAGTACTTC.

The chain has TRBV19 and TRBJ2-7; 11 bases map to TRBD2. The CDR3 is 15 residues long. The V and J ends lost 5 bases and 6 bases, in that order; junction bases with no gene match: 9. Germline V gene data show CDR1 as LNHDA and CDR2 as SQIVND (reference sequence). In nucleotides, the CDR3 is TGTGCCAGTAGTGCCACTAGCGGGAGTGGAGGCGAGCAGTACTTC. Amino acid sequence: CASSATSGSGGEQYF. The variable domain in full, with the rest retrieved from reference TRBV19 and TRBJ2-7, is DGGITQSPKYLFRKEGQNVTLSCEQNLNHDAMYWYRQDPGQGLRLIYYSQIVNDFQKGDIAEGYSVSREKKESFPLTVTSAQKNPTAFYLCASSATSGSGGEQYFGPGTRLTVT.